Shown below are 9 T cell receptor beta chains from a single sample sequenced in a study of blood T cell repertoires in COVID-19. The protocol was immunoSEQ multiplex PCR, while the TCRdb copy is restricted to in-frame clones and leaves out a portion. The sample consists of 240,000 or so clones, around 85% of them appearing once. The sequenced material came from peripheral blood. All receptors come from an elderly woman with acute or convalescent COVID-19.

This clone was detected only once. The chain joins TRBV7-2 to TRBJ2-2, with 11 bases fitting TRBD1. CDR3 length: 15 amino acids. CDR1 and CDR2 (germline): SGHTA, FQGNSA. Losses at the gene ends were 6 bases for V and 4 bases for J; bases not matched to a gene: 4. Written as DNA, the CDR3 is TGTGCCAGCAGTCCCGGGACAGGGGGCACCGGGGAGCTGTTTTTT. Encoded protein: CASSPGTGGTGELFF.

This clone showed up many times. The chain carries TRBV27 and TRBJ1-1, with TRBD1 matching over 12 bases. J lost 1 base, V lost 5 bases, and 5 bases had no gene match. The CDR3 consists of 16 residues. Germline V gene sequence: CDR1 MNHEY, CDR2 SMNVEV (reference sequence). The CDR3 DNA follows: TGTGCCAGCAGTCCCGGGACAGGGGGCAAGAACACTGAAGCTTTCTTT. Protein: CASSPGTGGKNTEAFF.

The DNA for the CDR3 is TGTGCCAGCAGCCAGGGGGCCCGGTGGTTCTTC. Amino acids: CASSQGARWFF. The rearrangement joins TRBV7-8 to TRBJ2-1, with 8 bases aligning to TRBD1. Germline trimming cut 5 bases from V and 15 bases from J; bases unmatched to any gene: 6. Looked up from germline, CDR1 is SGHVS and CDR2 is FQNEAQ. CDR3 size: 11 residues.

This clone was counted once. V is TRBV4-1 and J is TRBJ2-1; the match to TRBD2 covers 16 bases. V shed 0 bases and J 6 bases; nucleotides not matched to a gene: 14. This CDR3 region has 21 residues. Germline CDR1 MGHRA, CDR2 YSYEKL. The CDR3 region has the DNA TGCGCCAGCAGCCAAGACGCGACCGGGACTAGCGGGGGGGCAGGGTTCAATGAGCAGTTCTTC. It translates to CASSQDATGTSGGAGFNEQFF.

This chain uses TRBV5-4 with TRBJ2-2, with 8 nucleotides matching TRBD2. With 0 bases clipped from V and 5 bases from J, the junction kept 3 bases outside the gene matches. This CDR3 region has 15 residues. Germline assignment: CDR1 SGHNT and CDR2 YYREEE (reference sequence). The CDR3: CASSLERGRTGELFF. For the CDR3, the DNA is TGTGCCAGCAGCTTGGAGCGGGGGAGAACCGGGGAGCTGTTTTTT.

The sample holds one count of this clone. V is TRBV28 and J is TRBJ1-6; TRBD1 might be the D (5 bases). The CDR3 covers 15 residues. The germline V gene encodes CDR1 MDHEN and CDR2 SYDVKM. The V gene lost 10 bases and the J gene lost 5 bases, with 18 bases spanning the gap. The CDR3 spells CATLPSKGNNSPLHF. In nucleotides, the CDR3 is TGTGCCACACTCCCCTCGAAGGGGAATAATTCACCCCTCCACTTT. Complete variable domain (other parts from reference TRBV28 and TRBJ1-6): DVKVTQSSRYLVKRTGEKVFLECVQDMDHENMFWYRQDPGLGLRLIYFSYDVKMKEKGDIPEGYSVSREKKERFSLILESASTNQTSMYLCATLPSKGNNSPLHFGNGTRLTVT.

The rearrangement links TRBV5-8 to TRBJ1-1; weak D call: TRBD1 (6 bases). Germline V gene sequence: CDR1 SGHTS, CDR2 YDEGEE. The CDR3 loop spans 13 amino acids. Trimming left V 5 bases short and J 5 bases short, with 13 bases between. The CDR3 here is CASRSGARTEAFF. Written as DNA, the CDR3 is TGTGCCAGCAGGTCAGGGGCGAGGACTGAAGCTTTCTTT.

The chain links TRBV11-2 to TRBJ2-5; TRBD2 aligns across 9 bases. The CDR3 length is 17 residues. Germline CDR1 and CDR2: SGHAT and FQNNGV. With V trimmed by 3 bases and J by 5 bases, 13 bases remained unmatched. CDR3: CASSLGLAGSRGETQYF. The CDR3 nucleotides read TGTGCCAGCAGCTTGGGTCTAGCGGGGAGCCGCGGGGAGACCCAGTACTTC.

This chain joins TRBV24-1 and TRBJ2-5; D unresolved. Germline V gives CDR1 KGHDR, CDR2 SFDVKD. This CDR3 comprises 10 residues. V lost 9 bases to trimming and J lost 4 bases, with 5 bases between them. The CDR3 bases are TGTGCCACCCTTCCAGAGACCCAGTACTTC. Protein product: CATLPETQYF.